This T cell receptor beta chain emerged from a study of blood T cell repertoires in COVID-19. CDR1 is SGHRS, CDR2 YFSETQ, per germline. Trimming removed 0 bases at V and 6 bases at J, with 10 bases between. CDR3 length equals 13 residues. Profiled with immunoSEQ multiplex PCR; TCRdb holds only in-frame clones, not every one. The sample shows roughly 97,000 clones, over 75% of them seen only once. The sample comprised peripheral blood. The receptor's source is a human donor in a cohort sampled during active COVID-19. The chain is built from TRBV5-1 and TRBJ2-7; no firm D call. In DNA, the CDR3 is TGCGCCAGCAGCTTGGGACCTCTAGGCGAGCAGTACTTC. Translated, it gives CASSLGPLGEQYF.